One T cell receptor beta chain is described in this entry. The antigen is unknown. The CDR3 length is 14 residues. V shed 7 bases, J shed 3 bases, and the junction held 6 bases outside the gene matches. Looked up from germline, CDR1 is SNHLY and CDR2 is FYNNEI. The authors reverse transcribed all of the isolated RNA, so sequencing captured expressed TCRB transcripts. The repertoire was sequenced with immunoSEQ multiplex PCR; TCRdb's copy has only in-frame clones and lacks some. The sample shows 200,000 to 300,000 clones, 25% to 30% of them seen only once. This entry is derived from a study of beta chain features in type 1 diabetes. Whole-study context: Healthy donors resembled patients in age, gender and cell yields. General study findings and limits: At VDJ recombination sites, type 1 diabetes patients had fewer insertions and more deleted nucleotides. Across patients, naive, central memory and Treg TCRB repertoires exhibited apparently greater similarity than was observed across healthy donors. Moderately but significantly shorter TCRB CDR3s were found in Type 1 diabetes patients in all four CD4+ subsets.

The sample comprised central memory CD4+ T cells from blood. The V call is TRBV2, the J call TRBJ2-7; 10 bases are a match to TRBD1. The TCR sequence derives from a man aged 30 to 39 in good health. For the CDR3, the DNA is TGTGCCAGCACTCCGGACAGGGGGAGCTACGAGCAGTACTTC. This sequence encodes CASTPDRGSYEQYF.